This TCR beta chain emerged from a study of T cells in Graves' hyperthyroidism and ophthalmopathy. Diagnostic decisions used clinical symptoms, serum thyroxine and TRAb, thyroid ultrasound and orbital computed tomography. Using RNA transcripts as the source, TCR beta CDR3 regions were amplified. HTBI primers drove first-round RT-PCR of the TCR CDR3. TCRdb processed the multiplex PCR reads anew with MiXCR; each CDR3 protein has one entry. The table records 250,000 to 300,000 distinct CDR3 sequences, 13% of them present only once. This CDR3 is 12 amino acids long. Germline V lookup: CDR1 MDHEN, CDR2 SYDVKM. Trimming cost V 6 bases and J 3 bases, with 9 bases left between them.

The sample comprised blood. V is TRBV28 and J is TRBJ2-7; D perhaps matches TRBD1 (5 bases). The clonotype was recovered from a woman in her twenties or thirties with Graves' hyperthyroidism that later progressed to Graves' ophthalmopathy. CDR3 bases: TGTGCCAGCAGCGGACATAACTACGAGCAGTACTTC. Translating it yields CASSGHNYEQYF.